The 3 T cell receptor beta chains below were found in one sample sequenced in a study of cytomegalovirus exposure and HLA in healthy donors. PCR primers comprised 60 Vbeta and 13 Jbeta primers. TCRdb's table, derived via immunoSEQ multiplex PCR, lists solely in-frame clones and lacks some. Of 100,000 to 150,000 clones in the sample, about 10% were seen once. Material: PBMCs. All receptors come from a woman aged 18-35 years in good health and CMV-seropositive.

On this clone itself: Different DNA sequences within this sample yield the same CDR3. This chain connects TRBV7-9 to TRBJ1-4, with TRBD1 matching 12 bases. The CDR3 runs 14 residues. V was clipped by 3 bases and J by 8 bases; unmatched bases: 1. CDR1 is SEHNR, CDR2 FQNEAQ, per germline (reference sequence). The CDR3 nucleotides read TGTGCCAGCAGCTTGGGGACAGGGGGCGAAAAACTGTTTTTT. As protein: CASSLGTGGEKLFF.

The chain couples TRBV28 to TRBJ2-7; 7 bases line up with TRBD1. V trimming: 5 bases; J trimming: 2 bases; junction bases outside the gene matches: 12. The CDR3 runs to 16 residues. Germline lookup yields CDR1 MDHEN and CDR2 SYDVKM. The CDR3 sequence: CASSRSPGQLPYEQYF. The CDR3, as DNA: TGTGCCAGCAGTAGGAGCCCGGGACAGTTGCCCTACGAGCAGTACTTC.

This clone has only a few counts. V and J are TRBV4-2 and TRBJ2-6; no reliable D call. The ends were cut back, 0 bases at V and 0 bases at J, with 9 bases in the middle. Germline V gives CDR1 LGHNA, CDR2 YNFKEQ. This CDR3 spans 17 amino acids. CDR3 nucleotides: TGTGCCAGCAGCCAAGATTATAGGAGCTCTGGGGCCAACGTCCTGACTTTC. This gives the protein CASSQDYRSSGANVLTF.